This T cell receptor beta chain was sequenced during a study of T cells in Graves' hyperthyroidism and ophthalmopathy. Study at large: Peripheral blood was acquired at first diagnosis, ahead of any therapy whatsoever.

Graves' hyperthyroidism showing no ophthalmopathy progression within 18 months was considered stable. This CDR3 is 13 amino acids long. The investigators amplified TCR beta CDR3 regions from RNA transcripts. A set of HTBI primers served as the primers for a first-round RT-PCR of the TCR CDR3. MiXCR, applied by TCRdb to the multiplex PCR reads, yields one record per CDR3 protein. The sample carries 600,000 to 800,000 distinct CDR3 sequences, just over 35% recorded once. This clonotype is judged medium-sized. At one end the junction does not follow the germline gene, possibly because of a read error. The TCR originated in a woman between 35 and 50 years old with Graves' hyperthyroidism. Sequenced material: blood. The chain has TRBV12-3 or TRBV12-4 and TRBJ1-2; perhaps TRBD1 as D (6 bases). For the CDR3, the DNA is TGCGCCAGCAGCCTAGGACAGAACTATGGCTACACCTTC. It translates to CASSLGQNYGYTF.